This entry describes one T cell receptor beta chain. Antigen: not known. This sample was included in a study of T cell therapy after organ transplantation. The overall study: CMV-specific T cells, median 1.92 x 10^8, were given as 2 to 6 intravenous infusions. 20 to 29 weeks after therapy completion, long-term post-therapy blood was collected.

In germline, CDR1 is MNHEY, CDR2 SVGAGI. The CDR3 is made up of 14 amino acids. V was clipped by 6 bases and J by 5 bases, with 15 bases between them. Indicated time point: 20-29 weeks after completion of therapy. Sequenced by immunoSEQ multiplex PCR; TCRdb stores in-frame clones only, minus some. The table records around 20,000 clones, about four fifths of them present only once. Study-level results: Concurrent antirejection and antiviral drugs remain unassessed confounders.

Source: CD8+ T cells from blood, taken after autologous CMV-specific T cell therapy. The origin of this receptor is a human patient who had received a solid organ transplant and had CMV disease. Some of the T cells might come from the graft donor. The V call is TRBV6-5, the J call TRBJ2-3; a possible D gene is TRBD1 (6 bases). This CDR3 reads CASRNRVAGDTQYF. The CDR3, as DNA: TGTGCCAGCAGAAACAGGGTGGCAGGAGATACGCAGTATTTT.